This is a list of T cell receptor beta chains from one sample in a study of glioma-infiltrating T cells. TCRdb analysed the multiplex PCR reads with MiXCR anew, one entry per CDR3 protein. The sample has about 140,000 distinct CDR3 sequences; approximately 39% are singletons. The sequenced material came from glioma tissue, nonneoplastic brain tissue, or PBMCs (not recorded which). These receptor sequences come from a human donor with low-grade glioma or glioblastoma, undergoing nonglioma brain surgery, or in good health (not recorded which). CDR3s include the opening cysteine and the closing phenylalanine or tryptophan.

V: TRBV6-1; CDR3: CASSEAWVLAYEQYF
V: TRBV6-6; CDR3: CASSYLTDLPSYNEQFF
V: TRBV6-1; CDR3: CASSQTGKYGYTF
V: TRBV6-6; CDR3: CASSYSRATGESHSPLHF
V: TRBV20-1; CDR3: CSARRPGTGFEQYF
V: TRBV27; CDR3: CASSRQGNYGYTF
V: TRBV2; CDR3: CASSAERSRYF
V: TRBV18; CDR3: CASSPPGLNTEAFF
V: TRBV7-2; CDR3: CASSFGTTDTQYF
V: TRBV28; CDR3: CASRRTGLNTEAFF
V: TRBV6-2/TRBV6-3; CDR3: CASTVQGDAEAFF
V: TRBV20-1; CDR3: CSAKSDTQYF
V: TRBV20-1; CDR3: CSARWQGGTSPLHF
V: TRBV7-6; CDR3: CARSPRTGVDEKLFF
V: TRBV4-3; CDR3: CASSQDAGSTDTQYF
V: TRBV6-9; CDR3: CASSSRDGYEQYF
V: TRBV28; CDR3: CASSLYWEKLFF
V: TRBV27; CDR3: CASSGGDPTYEQYF
V: TRBV6-9; CDR3: CASSLSRALDTQYF
V: TRBV7-2; CDR3: CASSLGYHQETQYF
V: TRBV15; CDR3: CATSRTGYGDNEQFF
V: TRBV6-1; CDR3: CASGGQMNTEAFF
V: TRBV6-5; CDR3: CASSSPPERQLQYF
V: TRBV15; CDR3: CATSIRERAGEQYF
V: TRBV20-1; CDR3: CSATYQETQYF
V: TRBV7-2; CDR3: CASSLGLNYNEQFF
V: TRBV4-1; CDR3: CASSQDGGQSNQPQHF
V: TRBV27; CDR3: CASSLGESTEAFF
V: TRBV27; CDR3: CASSPRASRNTIYF
V: TRBV27; CDR3: CAGGTSGVITKPTSYEQYF
V: TRBV27; CDR3: CASSLSQSFNEQFF
V: TRBV19; CDR3: CASSQGLSFHYGYTF
V: TRBV7-2; CDR3: CARTEPVAGTDTQYF